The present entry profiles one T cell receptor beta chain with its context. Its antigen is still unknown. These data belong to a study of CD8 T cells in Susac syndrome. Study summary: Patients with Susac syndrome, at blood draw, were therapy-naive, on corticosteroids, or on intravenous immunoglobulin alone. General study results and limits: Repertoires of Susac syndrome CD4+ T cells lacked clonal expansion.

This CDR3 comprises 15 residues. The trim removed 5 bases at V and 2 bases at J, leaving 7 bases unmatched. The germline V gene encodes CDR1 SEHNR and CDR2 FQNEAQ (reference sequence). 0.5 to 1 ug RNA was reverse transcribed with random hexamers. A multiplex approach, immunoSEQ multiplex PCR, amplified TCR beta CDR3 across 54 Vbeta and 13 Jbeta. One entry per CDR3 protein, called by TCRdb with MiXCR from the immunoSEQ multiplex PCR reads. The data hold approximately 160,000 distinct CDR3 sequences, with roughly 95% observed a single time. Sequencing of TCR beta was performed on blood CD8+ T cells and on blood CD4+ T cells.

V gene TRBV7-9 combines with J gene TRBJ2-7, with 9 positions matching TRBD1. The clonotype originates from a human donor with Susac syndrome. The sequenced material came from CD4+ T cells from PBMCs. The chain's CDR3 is CASSRTGGAAYEQYF. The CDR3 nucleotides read TGTGCCAGCAGCCGTACAGGGGGCGCGGCCTACGAGCAGTACTTC.